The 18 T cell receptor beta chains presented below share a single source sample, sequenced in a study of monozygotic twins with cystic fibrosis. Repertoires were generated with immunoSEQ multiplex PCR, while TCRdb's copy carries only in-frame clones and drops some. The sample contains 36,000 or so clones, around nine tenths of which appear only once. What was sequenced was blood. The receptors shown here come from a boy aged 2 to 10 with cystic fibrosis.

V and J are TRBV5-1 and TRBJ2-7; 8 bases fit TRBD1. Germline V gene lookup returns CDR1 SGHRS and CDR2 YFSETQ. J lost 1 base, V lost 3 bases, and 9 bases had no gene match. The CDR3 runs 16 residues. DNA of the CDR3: TGCGCCAGCAGCTCCTCAACCAGGACAGGGTCCTACGAGCAGTACTTC. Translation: CASSSSTRTGSYEQYF.

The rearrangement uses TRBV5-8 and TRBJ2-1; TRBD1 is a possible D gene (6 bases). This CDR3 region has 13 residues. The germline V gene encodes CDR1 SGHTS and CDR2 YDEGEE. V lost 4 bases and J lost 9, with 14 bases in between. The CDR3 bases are TGTGCCAGCAGCCCCCAGGGGTGGGTTGAGCAGTTCTTC. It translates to CASSPQGWVEQFF.

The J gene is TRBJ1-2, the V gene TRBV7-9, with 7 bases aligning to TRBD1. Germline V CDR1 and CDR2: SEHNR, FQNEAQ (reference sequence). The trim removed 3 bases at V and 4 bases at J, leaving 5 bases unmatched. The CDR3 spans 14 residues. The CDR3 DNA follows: TGTGCCAGCAGCTTCGAGGGGGCGGGCTATGGCTACACCTTC. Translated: CASSFEGAGYGYTF.

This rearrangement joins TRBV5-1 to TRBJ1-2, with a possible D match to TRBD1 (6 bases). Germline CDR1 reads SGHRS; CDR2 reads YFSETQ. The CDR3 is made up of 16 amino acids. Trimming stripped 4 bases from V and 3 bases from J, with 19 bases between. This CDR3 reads CASSPGPGGEYYGYTF. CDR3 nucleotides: TGCGCCAGCAGCCCCGGGCCCGGGGGCGAATACTATGGCTACACCTTC.

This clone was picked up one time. Here the CDR3 DNA reads TGTGCCAGTAGGACTACAGGGTATGGCAATCAGCCCCAGCATTTT. Its translation is CASRTTGYGNQPQHF. The chain joins TRBV19 to TRBJ1-5; perhaps TRBD1 as D (6 bases). V lost 6 bases, J lost 2 bases, and 14 bases lay in between. CDR3 length equals 15 residues. From germline, CDR1 is LNHDA and CDR2 SQIVND (reference sequence).

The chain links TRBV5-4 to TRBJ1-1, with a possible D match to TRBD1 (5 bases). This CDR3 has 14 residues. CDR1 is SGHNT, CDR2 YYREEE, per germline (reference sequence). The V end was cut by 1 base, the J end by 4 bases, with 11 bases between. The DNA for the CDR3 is TGTGCCAGCAGCTTGCGGGGGGGTGGCACTGAAGCTTTCTTT. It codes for CASSLRGGGTEAFF.

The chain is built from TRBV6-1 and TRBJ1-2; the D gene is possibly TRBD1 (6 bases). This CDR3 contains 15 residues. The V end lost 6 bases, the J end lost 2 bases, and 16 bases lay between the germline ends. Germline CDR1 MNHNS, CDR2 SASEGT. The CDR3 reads CASRPSGRGNYGYTF. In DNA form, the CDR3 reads TGTGCCAGCAGACCCTCGGGCAGGGGAAACTATGGCTACACCTTC.

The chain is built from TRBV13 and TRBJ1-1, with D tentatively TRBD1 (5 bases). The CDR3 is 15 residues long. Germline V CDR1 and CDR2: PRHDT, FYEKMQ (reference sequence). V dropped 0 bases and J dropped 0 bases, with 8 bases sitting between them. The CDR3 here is CASSLGRGVNTEAFF. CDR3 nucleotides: TGTGCCAGCAGCTTAGGTCGGGGGGTGAACACTGAAGCTTTCTTT.

In nucleotides, the CDR3 is TGTGCCAGTAGTATGGCGGACCTTCCTGCGCCCGTCTCTGGAAACACCATATATTTT. This codes for CASSMADLPAPVSGNTIYF. The V call is TRBV19, the J call TRBJ1-3; D is uncertain. Germline assignment: CDR1 LNHDA and CDR2 SQIVND (reference sequence). The CDR3 is 19 amino acids. The V end lost 3 bases, the J end lost 0 bases, and 21 bases lay between the germline ends.

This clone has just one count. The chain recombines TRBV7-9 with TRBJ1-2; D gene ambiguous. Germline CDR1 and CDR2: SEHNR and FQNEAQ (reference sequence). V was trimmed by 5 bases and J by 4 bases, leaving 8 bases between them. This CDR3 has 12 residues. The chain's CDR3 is CASSPQSYGYTF. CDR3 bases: TGTGCCAGCAGCCCACAGTCCTATGGCTACACCTTC.

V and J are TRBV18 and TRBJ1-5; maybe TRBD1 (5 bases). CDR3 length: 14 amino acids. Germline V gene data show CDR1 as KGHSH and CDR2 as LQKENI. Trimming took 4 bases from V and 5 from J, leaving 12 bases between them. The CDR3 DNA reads TGTGCCAGCTCACAGGAGCAGGGCTATCAGCCCCAGCATTTT. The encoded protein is CASSQEQGYQPQHF.

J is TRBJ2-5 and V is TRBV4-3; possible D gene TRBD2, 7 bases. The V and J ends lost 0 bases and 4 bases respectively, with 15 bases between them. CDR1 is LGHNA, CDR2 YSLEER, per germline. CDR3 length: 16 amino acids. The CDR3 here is CASSQEVGGGGETQYF. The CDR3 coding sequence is TGCGCCAGCAGCCAAGAAGTAGGCGGGGGCGGAGAGACCCAGTACTTC.

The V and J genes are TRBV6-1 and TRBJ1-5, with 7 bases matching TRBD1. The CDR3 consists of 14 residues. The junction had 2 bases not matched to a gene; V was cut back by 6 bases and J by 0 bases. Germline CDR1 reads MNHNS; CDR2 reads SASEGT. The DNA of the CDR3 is TGTGCCAGCAGGGGACAGATTAGCAATCAGCCCCAGCATTTT. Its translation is CASRGQISNQPQHF.

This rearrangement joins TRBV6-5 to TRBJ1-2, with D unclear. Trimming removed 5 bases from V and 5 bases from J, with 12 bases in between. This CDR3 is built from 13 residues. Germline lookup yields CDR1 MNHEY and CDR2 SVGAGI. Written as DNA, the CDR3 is TGTGCCAGCAGTCCACCGGGCCTTTATGGCTACACCTTC. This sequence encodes CASSPPGLYGYTF.

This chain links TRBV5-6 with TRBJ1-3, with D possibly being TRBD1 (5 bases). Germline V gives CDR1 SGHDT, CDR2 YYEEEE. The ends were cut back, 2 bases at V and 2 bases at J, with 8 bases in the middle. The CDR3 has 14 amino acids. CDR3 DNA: TGTGCCAGCAGCTTCGGGGGGACTGGAAACACCATATATTTT. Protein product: CASSFGGTGNTIYF.

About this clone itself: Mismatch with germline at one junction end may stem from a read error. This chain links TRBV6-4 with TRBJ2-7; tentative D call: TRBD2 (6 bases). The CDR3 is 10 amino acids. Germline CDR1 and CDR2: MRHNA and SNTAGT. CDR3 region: CASSDSKGTF. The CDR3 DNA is TGTGCCAGCAGTGACTCGAAAGGGACTTTC.

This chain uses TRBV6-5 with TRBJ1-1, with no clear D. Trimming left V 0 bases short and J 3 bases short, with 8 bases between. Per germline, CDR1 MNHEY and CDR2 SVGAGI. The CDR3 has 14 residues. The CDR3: CASSYSMRDTEAFF. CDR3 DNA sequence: TGTGCCAGCAGTTACTCGATGAGGGACACTGAAGCTTTCTTT.

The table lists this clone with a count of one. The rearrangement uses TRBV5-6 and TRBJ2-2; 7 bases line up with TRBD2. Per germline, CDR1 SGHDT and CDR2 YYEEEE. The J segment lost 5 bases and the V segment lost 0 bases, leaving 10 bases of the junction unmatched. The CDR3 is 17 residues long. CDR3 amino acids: CASSLDFRGVPTGELFF. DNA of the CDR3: TGTGCCAGCAGCTTGGATTTCCGGGGGGTTCCTACCGGGGAGCTGTTTTTT.